The 27 T cell receptor beta chains in this list originate from one sample, sequenced in a study of blood T cells in healthy people across ages. A second roughly 6 to 11 cycle PCR used barcoded and J-beta primers. One entry per CDR3 protein, called by TCRdb with MiXCR from the 5' RACE reads. The profile shows fewer than 2 million distinct CDR3 sequences, about two fifths of them singletons. Sample: blood. The receptors shown here come from a human donor in good health.

The J gene is TRBJ2-1, the V gene TRBV18; D remains ambiguous. The CDR3 has 12 residues. Germline V CDR1 and CDR2: KGHSH, LQKENI. V shed 8 bases and J shed 8 bases, with 13 bases lying between them. The CDR3 here is CASPLLGYEQFF. CDR3 nucleotide sequence: TGTGCCAGCCCTCTTCTCGGTTATGAGCAGTTCTTC.

The chain joins TRBV3-1 to TRBJ2-7, with a tentative D call TRBD2 (5 bases). The length of the CDR3 is 17 residues. The germline gives CDR1 LGHDT, CDR2 YNNKEL (reference sequence). V dropped 1 base and J dropped 3 bases, with 19 bases sitting between them. The CDR3 region is CASSQGVPTSGYYEQYF. The CDR3 DNA follows: TGTGCCAGCAGCCAAGGGGTCCCGACGAGCGGATACTACGAGCAGTACTTC.

This clonotype was seen more than once but under ten times. The V call is TRBV20-1, the J call TRBJ2-1; TRBD1 agrees at 7 bases. Trimming cost V 6 bases and J 9 bases; bases outside gene matches: 17. Germline values: CDR1 DFQATT, CDR2 SNEGSKA (reference sequence). CDR3 length: 15 residues. The CDR3 DNA reads TGCAGTGCCCTCTCCGGACAGGTCGAATCCAGTGAGCAGTTCTTC. It yields the protein CSALSGQVESSEQFF.

V usage is TRBV7-2 and J usage is TRBJ1-6; 8 nucleotides align to TRBD1. The CDR3 is made up of 15 amino acids. V shed 1 base, J shed 9 bases, and the junction held 5 bases outside the gene matches. CDR1 is SGHTA and CDR2 is FQGNSA in the germline V gene. In DNA, the CDR3 is TGTGCCAGCAGCTTAGTCTCAGGGGGCGTTTCACCCCTCCACTTT. Translating gives CASSLVSGGVSPLHF.

This clonotype came up a few times. The DNA is omitted, as the CDR3 cannot be located on it reliably, and the CDR3 follows TCRdb's listing. This chain joins TRBV11-2 and TRBJ2-5; TRBD2, the table's D call, lacks a check against the DNA. The length of the CDR3 is 15 amino acids, counting both ends. Germline CDR1 SGHAT, CDR2 FQNNGV. The CDR3 sequence: CASSSSGGAGETQYF.

This clonotype occurred a few times. The CDR3 DNA sequence: TGTGCCAGCAGCCTCGGGACTAGCGGGGTGACCCGAAACATTCAGTACTTC. This sequence encodes CASSLGTSGVTRNIQYF. This chain connects TRBV7-2 to TRBJ2-4; TRBD2 agrees at 13 bases. The CDR3 is 17 amino acids. The J segment lost 6 bases and the V segment lost 5 bases, leaving 10 bases of the junction unmatched. The germline V gene encodes CDR1 SGHTA and CDR2 FQGNSA.

In this sample, this clonotype turned up a few times. The chain combines TRBV12-3 or TRBV12-4 with TRBJ2-3; maybe TRBD2 (5 bases). V lost 8 bases to trimming and J lost 0 bases, with 15 bases between them. This CDR3 contains 15 residues. CDR3 protein: CASRGGLTSTDTQYF. The CDR3 region has the DNA TGTGCCAGCCGAGGAGGACTGACTAGCACAGATACGCAGTATTTT.

A few counts support this clonotype. The chain links TRBV6-5 to TRBJ1-4; 7 bases agree with TRBD1. J was trimmed by 8 bases and V by 6 bases; bases with no gene match: 15. The CDR3 is 16 residues long. Germline loops: CDR1 MNHEY, CDR2 SVGAGI. The CDR3 spells CASSNRGGGRGEKLFF. The CDR3 region has the DNA TGTGCCAGCAGCAACAGGGGAGGCGGTCGCGGAGAAAAACTGTTTTTT.

The gene calls are TRBV7-3 and TRBJ2-1, with D unclear. Germline lookup yields CDR1 SGHTA and CDR2 FQGTGA. CDR3 size: 12 residues. V lost 2 bases and J lost 7, with 6 bases in between. The CDR3 coding sequence is TGTGCCAGCAGCTTACCGGCGAATGAGCAGTTCTTC. Protein: CASSLPANEQFF. The variable domain in full, with the rest retrieved from reference TRBV7-3 and TRBJ2-1, is GAGVSQTPSNKVTEKGKYVELRCDPISGHTALYWYRQSLGQGPEFLIYFQGTGAADDSGLPNDRFFAVRPEGSVSTLKIQRTERGDSAVYLCASSLPANEQFFGPGTRLTVL.

For this clonotype: At one end, the junction sequence differs from germline, possibly due to a read error. V and J are TRBV15 and TRBJ2-5, with D hard to call. This CDR3 has 14 residues. Germline V gives CDR1 LNHNV, CDR2 YYDKDF (reference sequence). The DNA for the CDR3 is TGTGCCACCAGCAGAGATCTCGGCCAAGGGACCCAGTACTTC. It codes for CATSRDLGQGTQYF.

This chain links TRBV5-5 with TRBJ2-7, with D tentatively TRBD2 (7 bases). The CDR3 runs 15 residues. Trimming took off 4 bases at V and 2 bases at J, with 16 bases between the two ends. Per germline, CDR1 SGHKS and CDR2 YYEKEE (reference sequence). The CDR3 sequence: CASSRGGGGPYEQYF. Written as DNA, the CDR3 is TGTGCCAGCAGCCGTGGAGGGGGAGGGCCCTACGAGCAGTACTTC.

This clonotype showed up just a few times. In DNA form, the CDR3 reads TGCGCCAGCAGTCAACCAACCACCCGACAGGGGATGACGGATACGCAGTATTTT. Its protein is CASSQPTTRQGMTDTQYF. The chain couples TRBV10-1 to TRBJ2-3; 8 bases align to TRBD1. Unmatched junction bases numbered 19, after V lost 5 bases and J lost 6 bases. Germline V gene lookup returns CDR1 WNHNN and CDR2 SYGVQD (reference sequence). The CDR3 length is 18 residues.

The V gene is TRBV4-2, the J gene TRBJ2-5, with D hard to call. V lost 1 base and J 0 bases, leaving 9 bases between the germline ends. This CDR3 has 15 residues. Germline V gene sequence: CDR1 LGHNA, CDR2 YNFKEQ. CDR3 region: CASSQGVSYQETQYF. As DNA, the CDR3 is TGTGCCAGCAGCCAAGGGGTCTCGTACCAAGAGACCCAGTACTTC.

V usage is TRBV29-1 and J usage is TRBJ1-2, with 10 bases lining up with TRBD1. V trimming: 3 bases; J trimming: 2 bases; junction bases outside the gene matches: 3. Per the germline V gene, CDR1 is SQVTM and CDR2 is ANQGSEA. The CDR3 has 14 amino acids. The chain's CDR3 is CSVEVTGGNYGYTF. The CDR3 DNA follows: TGCAGCGTTGAGGTGACAGGGGGCAACTATGGCTACACCTTC.

The sample holds a few counts of this clonotype. V and J are TRBV7-2 and TRBJ1-5, with unresolved D. The germline V and J ends were trimmed by 1 base and 9 bases, with 13 bases remaining between them. This CDR3 comprises 14 residues. The germline CDR1 and CDR2 sequences are SGHTA and FQGNSA. The DNA for the CDR3 is TGTGCCAGCAGCTTAGTAGGGCCCACCTCGCCCCAGCATTTT. This codes for CASSLVGPTSPQHF.

The J gene is TRBJ1-5, the V gene TRBV3-1; D is unresolved. CDR1 and CDR2 (germline): LGHDT, YNNKEL (reference sequence). The CDR3 is made up of 15 amino acids. V was cut by 4 bases and J by 5 bases, with 15 bases left in between. The CDR3 DNA follows: TGTGCCAGCAGCCCCGGACTAGCCACTTATCAGCCCCAGCATTTT. Protein sequence: CASSPGLATYQPQHF.

This chain links TRBV15 with TRBJ2-3; tentatively, D is TRBD1 (6 bases). V lost 10 bases, J lost 4 bases, and 18 bases lay in between. This CDR3 has 14 amino acids. The V gene's germline CDR1 is LNHNV and CDR2 YYDKDF (reference sequence). The CDR3 loop reads CAISQGGEADTQYF. CDR3 DNA sequence: TGTGCCATCAGTCAAGGGGGAGAGGCAGATACGCAGTATTTT.

This CDR3 is CSARDRNTEAFF. As DNA, the CDR3 is TGCAGTGCTAGGGATCGGAACACTGAAGCTTTCTTT. The chain is built from TRBV20-1 and TRBJ1-1; D call uncertain. Trimming cost V 3 bases and J 1 base, with 6 bases left between them. CDR3 length equals 12 residues. CDR1 and CDR2 from the germline V gene are DFQATT and SNEGSKA (reference sequence).

In its sample, this clonotype was seen a few times. The rearrangement uses TRBV4-1 and TRBJ2-7; TRBD1 matches 8 bases. The CDR3 runs 14 residues. Germline V gene sequence: CDR1 MGHRA, CDR2 YSYEKL. V shed 4 bases and J 2 bases; nucleotides not matched to a gene: 4. The CDR3 spells CASSRGQETYEQYF. DNA for the CDR3: TGCGCCAGCAGCCGGGGACAGGAGACCTACGAGCAGTACTTC.

There are a few counts of this clonotype. The chain has TRBV7-9 and TRBJ2-7; the match to TRBD1 covers 8 bases. The CDR3 has 15 residues. Germline loops: CDR1 SEHNR, CDR2 FQNEAQ (reference sequence). With V trimmed by 5 bases and J by 5 bases, 11 bases remained unmatched. Here the CDR3 reads CASSRGQDLKDEQYF. CDR3 bases: TGTGCCAGCAGCCGGGGACAGGACCTAAAGGACGAGCAGTACTTC.

In its sample, this clonotype was seen a few times. V usage is TRBV24-1 and J usage is TRBJ2-6; D perhaps matches TRBD2 (6 bases). The CDR3 totals 17 residues. V dropped 0 bases and J dropped 0 bases, with 8 bases sitting between them. The germline CDR1 and CDR2 sequences are KGHDR and SFDVKD. The CDR3 region is CATSDLAGNSGANVLTF. The DNA of the CDR3 is TGTGCCACCAGTGATTTGGCGGGGAACTCTGGGGCCAACGTCCTGACTTTC.

The genes are TRBV12-3 or TRBV12-4 and TRBJ1-2, with 9 bases lining up with TRBD1. The CDR3 totals 13 residues. V was pared by 10 bases and J by 6 bases, with 9 bases of the junction left unmatched. As DNA, the CDR3 is TGTGCCATCCCGGGACAGGGAGACAATGGCTACACCTTC. Its translation: CAIPGQGDNGYTF.

The chain employs TRBV12-3 or TRBV12-4 and TRBJ2-5, with 16 bases fitting TRBD2. J lost 3 bases, V lost 4 bases, and 17 bases had no gene match. The CDR3 length is 21 residues. The CDR3 spells CASSWEPGLAGGPQYEETQYF. Written as DNA, the CDR3 is TGTGCCAGCAGTTGGGAGCCGGGACTAGCGGGGGGGCCCCAATACGAAGAGACCCAGTACTTC.

V gene TRBV7-3 combines with J gene TRBJ1-1, with 9 bases lining up with TRBD1. Trimming took 5 bases from V and 6 from J; bases not matched to a gene: 7. Looked up from germline, CDR1 is SGHTA and CDR2 is FQGTGA. The CDR3 consists of 14 residues. Here the CDR3 DNA reads TGTGCCAGCAGCCCCGGACAGGGGCGGGCTGAAGCTTTCTTT. As protein: CASSPGQGRAEAFF.

The V call is TRBV14, the J call TRBJ1-1; 7 nucleotides agree with TRBD1. The J segment lost 2 bases and the V segment lost 3 bases, leaving 6 bases of the junction unmatched. The CDR3 spans 15 residues. The germline gives CDR1 SGHDN, CDR2 FVKESK. CDR3 protein: CASSQSGQRNTEAFF. In DNA, the CDR3 is TGTGCCAGCAGCCAGTCGGGACAGAGAAACACTGAAGCTTTCTTT.

This clonotype was seen at least ten times. This chain links TRBV7-2 with TRBJ2-7, with no clear D. V gave up 4 bases and J gave up 1 base, with 11 bases separating them. Per the germline V gene, CDR1 is SGHTA and CDR2 is FQGNSA. There are 14 residues in the CDR3. The DNA for the CDR3 is TGTGCCAGCAGCTCGCAACAGATTTCCTACGAGCAGTACTTC. It translates to CASSSQQISYEQYF.

There are a few counts of this clonotype. The chain has TRBV5-6 and TRBJ1-2, with D possibly TRBD1 on 6 matching bases. The germline V and J ends were trimmed by 4 bases and 12 bases, with 19 bases remaining between them. Germline V gene data show CDR1 as SGHDT and CDR2 as YYEEEE. CDR3 length equals 13 residues. CDR3 region: CASSLPTSDRNTF. The CDR3 DNA reads as TGTGCCAGCAGCCTCCCAACATCAGACAGGAACACCTTC.